These 23 T cell receptor beta chains share one sample of origin, sequenced in a study of lung T cells in sarcoidosis with Löfgren's syndrome (dated by TCRdb to about 2017). The instrument given in TCRdb is Illumina MiSeq. In TCRdb, the public reads were trimmed at Q25 with fastp and aligned with MiXCR, with productive beta chains retained. Rows matching on CDR3 protein sequence are summarized as one entry with the most common DNA and genes. This sample gives some 8,600 distinct CDR3 sequences in total; approximately 21% of them show up just once. In total, the top ten clones hold around 23% of the sample. The sequencing sample was made of CD4+ T cells from bronchoalveolar lavage fluid. Receptor source: a human donor with sarcoidosis (Löfgren's syndrome or another form), or a control subject (not recorded which).

Worth noting for this clonotype: A read error may explain this, as a much larger clone is one base away. The chain has TRBV2 and TRBJ2-7; D gene uncertain. Germline V CDR1 and CDR2: SNHLY, FYNNEI. The CDR3 consists of 12 residues. As DNA, the CDR3 is TGTGCCAACAGTGCAGGCCCCTACGAGCAGTACTTC. Amino acid sequence: CANSAGPYEQYF.

This clonotype has just a few counts. The chain is built from TRBV11-3 and TRBJ1-2; TRBD1 is a possible D gene (5 bases). CDR3 length: 16 amino acids. Germline V CDR1 and CDR2: SGHNT, YENEEA. Trimming took 1 base from V and 6 from J, leaving 18 bases between them. In DNA, the CDR3 is TGTGCCAGCAGCTTAGTGGGCCAGGGTATGGAGAATGGCTACACCTTC. The encoded protein is CASSLVGQGMENGYTF.

This clonotype was observed at least ten times. This rearrangement joins TRBV2 to TRBJ1-1; D gene uncertain. The CDR3 contains 13 residues. Germline values: CDR1 SNHLY, CDR2 FYNNEI. Trimming removed 6 bases from V and 7 bases from J, with 15 bases in between. The CDR3 nucleotides read TGTGCCAGCAGCGACGGAATCGTGGATGAAGCTTTCTTT. It yields the protein CASSDGIVDEAFF.

This clonotype appeared a few times. The CDR3 loop is CASSPPKGGAETQYF. CDR3 sequence (DNA): TGTGCCAGCTCACCACCTAAGGGGGGCGCGGAGACCCAGTACTTC. The chain employs TRBV18 and TRBJ2-5; D may correspond to TRBD1 or TRBD2 (6 bases each). In germline, CDR1 is KGHSH, CDR2 LQKENI. The CDR3 is 15 amino acids. Trimming removed 0 bases from V and 5 bases from J, with 13 bases in between. The full variable domain, in which reference TRBV18 and TRBJ2-5 provide the parts outside the CDR3, is NAGVMQNPRHLVRRRGQEARLRCSPMKGHSHVYWYRQLPEEGLKFMVYLQKENIIDESGMPKERFSAEFPKEGPSILRIQQVVRGDSAAYFCASSPPKGGAETQYFGPGTRLLVL.

Judged by abundance, this clonotype is medium-sized (0.01 to 0.1%). V usage is TRBV5-4 and J usage is TRBJ2-2; 7 bases line up with TRBD1. This CDR3 is 15 amino acids long. From germline, CDR1 is SGHNT and CDR2 YYREEE (reference sequence). V shed 3 bases, J shed 3 bases, and the junction held 5 bases outside the gene matches. CDR3 coding DNA: TGTGCCAGCAGCTCGTCCCAGGGGGACACCGGGGAGCTGTTTTTT. It yields the protein CASSSSQGDTGELFF.

Within the sample, this clonotype is medium-sized. V is TRBV2 and J is TRBJ1-2; 8 nucleotides match TRBD1. V was pared by 8 bases and J by 7 bases, with 6 bases of the junction left unmatched. CDR1 is SNHLY, CDR2 FYNNEI, per germline. There are 12 residues in the CDR3. The CDR3 coding sequence is TGTGCCAGCGCCGGGACAGGTCTTGGCTACACCTTC. Protein sequence: CASAGTGLGYTF.

A remark on this clonotype: Just one base apart from a much larger clone, this may be a read error. The V call is TRBV5-4, the J call TRBJ1-1; no firm D call. V lost 2 bases and J lost 1, with 9 bases in between. The CDR3 consists of 14 residues. Germline loops: CDR1 SGHNT, CDR2 YYREEE (reference sequence). The CDR3 spells CASSLDVANTEAFF. The CDR3 nucleotides read TGTGCCAGCAGCTTAGACGTCGCGAACACTGAAGCTTTCTTT.

This clonotype was counted many times. This chain joins TRBV4-1 and TRBJ2-5, with 7 bases matching TRBD2. With 0 bases clipped from V and 0 bases from J, the junction kept 7 bases outside the gene matches. The germline V gene has CDR1 MGHRA and CDR2 YSYEKL. The CDR3 extends over 17 amino acids. CDR3 loop: CASSQEFRAGYQETQYF. The CDR3 DNA is TGCGCCAGCAGCCAAGAGTTCCGAGCGGGGTACCAAGAGACCCAGTACTTC.

This clonotype was counted at least ten times. This rearrangement joins TRBV7-3 to TRBJ2-7; D is undetermined. CDR1 and CDR2 (germline): SGHTA, FQGTGA. Deletions cut 2 bases from V and 6 bases from J, with 11 bases between. The CDR3 runs 13 residues. CDR3 sequence: CASSLLASGEQYF. The CDR3 nucleotides read TGTGCCAGCAGCTTATTAGCAAGTGGCGAGCAGTACTTC.

This clonotype was found a few times. The gene calls are TRBV28 and TRBJ2-7, with no clear D. Germline CDR1 is MDHEN and CDR2 is SYDVKM. With 3 bases removed from V and 2 bases from J, the gap between germline ends came to 5 bases. The CDR3 sequence is 12 residues long. The CDR3 nucleotides are TGTGCCAGCAGTTTTGGGGCCTACGAGCAGTACTTC. Translating gives CASSFGAYEQYF.

This clonotype was counted ten times or more. This chain joins TRBV12-5 and TRBJ1-1; TRBD1 is a possible D gene (5 bases). This CDR3 comprises 13 residues. Trimming pared 6 bases from V and 2 bases from J, leaving 10 bases between. Germline V CDR1 and CDR2: LGHNT, FRNRAP. For the CDR3, the DNA is TGTGCTAGTGGAAGACAGAAAAACACTGAAGCTTTCTTT. As protein: CASGRQKNTEAFF.

This clonotype was seen many times. This rearrangement joins TRBV20-1 to TRBJ1-4; D remains ambiguous. From germline, CDR1 is DFQATT and CDR2 SNEGSKA (reference sequence). The CDR3 contains 12 residues. V shed 3 bases and J shed 7 bases, with 9 bases lying between them. Written as DNA, the CDR3 is TGCAGTGCTAGCTACACGCTTGAAAAACTGTTTTTT. This codes for CSASYTLEKLFF.

Only a few counts were recorded for this clonotype. The chain joins TRBV7-2 to TRBJ2-7, with a possible D match to TRBD1 (5 bases). Per germline, CDR1 SGHTA and CDR2 FQGNSA. There are 15 residues in the CDR3. With 5 bases removed from V and 4 bases from J, the gap between germline ends came to 18 bases. CDR3 sequence reads: CASSTREGALYEQYF. The DNA of the CDR3 is TGTGCCAGCAGCACCAGGGAAGGGGCGCTATACGAGCAGTACTTC.

This clonotype was picked up many times. This chain uses TRBV20-1 with TRBJ2-1; D is perhaps TRBD1 or TRBD2 (5 bases each). This CDR3 has 14 amino acids. Germline CDR1 DFQATT, CDR2 SNEGSKA (reference sequence). With 3 bases removed from V and 2 bases from J, the gap between germline ends came to 11 bases. The chain's CDR3 is CSARRPGPYNEQFF. The CDR3, as DNA: TGCAGTGCTAGGCGCCCGGGACCCTACAATGAGCAGTTCTTC.

Ten or more counts support this clonotype. This chain uses TRBV7-9 with TRBJ1-1; maybe TRBD1 (5 bases). V shed 5 bases and J shed 5 bases, with 18 bases lying between them. CDR3 length equals 15 residues. CDR1 and CDR2 (germline): SEHNR, FQNEAQ (reference sequence). For the CDR3, the DNA is TGTGCCAGCAGCGCAGAGAGGGGCGATTGGACTGAAGCTTTCTTT. Translating gives CASSAERGDWTEAFF.

J is TRBJ2-5 and V is TRBV6-1; TRBD2 matches 9 bases. This CDR3 comprises 14 residues. Trimming took 8 bases from V and 4 from J; bases not matched to a gene: 8. Germline V lookup: CDR1 MNHNS, CDR2 SASEGT. CDR3 loop: CASDLAGLPETQYF. Written as DNA, the CDR3 is TGTGCCAGCGATCTAGCGGGGCTCCCAGAGACCCAGTACTTC.

Note on this clonotype: This sequence may be a read error, since a much larger clone differs from it by one base. The chain uses TRBV5-4 and TRBJ1-1; D may be TRBD1 (6 bases). Germline loops: CDR1 SGHNT, CDR2 YYREEE (reference sequence). CDR3 length equals 15 residues. This chain's CDR3 is CASNLPAGGGTEAFF. The CDR3 DNA follows: TGTGCCAGCAACTTGCCCGCGGGAGGGGGGACTGAAGCTTTCTTT. Full variable domain (outside the CDR3, taken from reference TRBV5-4 and TRBJ1-1): ETGVTQSPTHLIKTRGQQVTLRCSSQSGHNTVSWYQQALGQGPQFIFQYYREEENGRGNFPPRFSGLQFPNYSSELNVNALELDDSALYLCASNLPAGGGTEAFFGQGTRLTVV.

Note on this clonotype: This likely comes from a read error, as the CDR3 has no conserved phenylalanine or tryptophan at its end. The V gene is TRBV5-5, the J gene TRBJ1-2, with 8 bases that match TRBD1. Germline loops: CDR1 SGHKS, CDR2 YYEKEE (reference sequence). The CDR3 extends over 16 amino acids. V shed 3 bases, J shed 2 bases, and the junction held 9 bases outside the gene matches. The chain's CDR3 is CASSSDSTGENYGYTS. CDR3 DNA sequence: TGTGCCAGCAGCTCCGATTCGACAGGGGAGAACTATGGCTACACCTCC.

The rearrangement uses TRBV5-4 and TRBJ2-7; D tentatively fits TRBD1 or TRBD2 (6 bases each). Germline-derived CDR1 and CDR2 are SGHNT and YYREEE (reference sequence). This CDR3 is 16 amino acids long. V lost 0 bases, J lost 2 bases, and 15 bases lay in between. This CDR3 reads CASSLALGGSTYEQYF. The CDR3 nucleotides read TGTGCCAGCAGCTTGGCCTTAGGGGGGTCAACCTACGAGCAGTACTTC.

The sample holds a few counts of this clonotype. The V call is TRBV6-1, the J call TRBJ2-5; TRBD2 agrees at 9 bases. The germline V gene has CDR1 MNHNS and CDR2 SASEGT. V dropped 7 bases and J dropped 4; count of bases not matched to a gene: 10. The CDR3 covers 15 residues. CDR3 coding DNA: TGTGCCAGCACCCAAATGGCGGGGGGGGGAGAGACCCAGTACTTC. It is translated as CASTQMAGGGETQYF.

This clonotype was seen ten or more times. The J gene is TRBJ2-3, the V gene TRBV7-6; D not resolved. V was pared by 0 bases and J by 3 bases, with 7 bases between. CDR3 length: 14 amino acids. Germline assignment: CDR1 SGHVS and CDR2 FNYEAQ. The CDR3 bases are TGTGCCAGCAGCTTAGCGAGGAGTACAGATACGCAGTATTTT. It specifies CASSLARSTDTQYF.

The table lists this clonotype with many counts. J is TRBJ2-3 and V is TRBV12-3 or TRBV12-4; TRBD2 is a possible D gene (6 bases). The V end was cut by 2 bases, the J end by 1 base, with 13 bases between. CDR3 length: 16 amino acids. The CDR3 reads CASSLIGGDRTDTQYF. CDR3 nucleotide sequence: TGTGCCAGCAGTTTAATCGGCGGGGACCGCACAGATACGCAGTATTTT.

This clonotype was detected ten times or more. V gene TRBV6-1 combines with J gene TRBJ1-2; 7 bases fit TRBD1. The CDR3 has 16 residues. The germline V gene has CDR1 MNHNS and CDR2 SASEGT. Losses at the gene ends were 7 bases for V and 0 bases for J; bases not matched to a gene: 11. CDR3: CASTHRGGPTNYGYTF. CDR3 sequence (DNA): TGTGCCAGCACCCACAGGGGAGGACCTACTAACTATGGCTACACCTTC.